Given below is one T cell receptor (beta chain) in context. The ends were cut back, 5 bases at V and 3 bases at J, with 11 bases in the middle. The CDR3 length is 15 residues. This sample was taken from a study of tumor-infiltrating lymphocytes in primary liver carcinoma. RNA was extracted from whole blood without cell sorting, alongside germline DNA. Total RNA amounting to roughly 480 ng was the source from which TCR beta cDNA was made with a constant-region primer. A slightly modified ARM-PCR protocol with three nested multiplex PCR rounds produced these TCR beta libraries. TRBV1-TRBV30 forward primers paired with a C-beta reverse primer drove the first two PCR rounds, approximately 11 cycles each. Via MiXCR, TCRdb re-called the multiplex PCR reads, giving one row per CDR3 protein. The sample lists 310,000 or so distinct CDR3 sequences; approximately 54% were seen once.

This sequence was found in a woman younger than 45 with primary liver carcinoma and hepatitis B virus infection. The chain joins TRBV12-3 or TRBV12-4 to TRBJ2-6; D uncertain. Specimen: peripheral blood. The CDR3 loop is CASSRTVYGANVLTF. The CDR3 DNA reads as TGTGCCAGCAGTCGGACGGTCTATGGGGCCAACGTCCTGACTTTC.